A selection of T cell receptor beta chains follows, all from one sample in a study of TIL therapy for anti-PD-1-resistant metastatic lung cancer. This table comes from immunoSEQ multiplex PCR, and its TCRdb copy is limited to in-frame clones, with some not included. The sample carries 50,000 to 60,000 clones, 71% recorded once. Sequencing was performed on tumor tissue, taken at baseline. All receptors derive from a person aged 25 to 79 with non-small cell lung cancer. Each CDR3 is given with its conserved first and last residue. A D gene is named only where the DNA matches it firmly. Expanded clones get a size class; other rows say once, few or many, or leave the size out.

TRBV7-2,TRBJ2-7,.,.,TGTGCCAGCAGCCCCACCCGGGGGGCGAGCTCCTACGAGCAGTACTTC,CASSPTRGASSYEQYF
TRBV19,TRBJ1-5,.,TRBD1,TGTGCCAGTAGTCCCGGGGACAGGGGAGACAATCAGCCCCAGCATTTT,CASSPGDRGDNQPQHF
TRBV6-5,TRBJ1-6,.,TRBD1,TGTGCCAGCCTAAGCGGCGGGACAGGGAATTCACCCCTCCACTTT,CASLSGGTGNSPLHF
TRBV19,TRBJ1-2,once,TRBD1,TGTGCCAGCACGTCCCGGGACAGGCCTCTCTATGGCTACACCTTC,CASTSRDRPLYGYTF
TRBV5-1,TRBJ1-1,.,.,TGCGCCAGCAGCCCGGGGCCTACGAACACTGAAGCTTTCTTT,CASSPGPTNTEAFF
TRBV2,TRBJ1-3,.,.,TGTGCCAGCGCCCTCGGGGGTAGGGCTGGAAACACCATATATTTT,CASALGGRAGNTIYF
TRBV10-2,TRBJ1-2,few,.,TGCGCCAGCAGTGGAGGGCAGGAGACTAACTATGGCTACACCTTC,CASSGGQETNYGYTF
TRBV14,TRBJ2-2,.,.,TGTGCCAGCAGCCCCCGGACTACCGGGGAGCTGTTTTTT,CASSPRTTGELFF
TRBV7-9,TRBJ1-2,.,TRBD1,TGTGCCAGCAGCCGCACAGGGGAGCATGGCTACACCTTC,CASSRTGEHGYTF
TRBV15,TRBJ2-1,.,TRBD1,TGTGCCACCAGCCCTTTCAGGGGGACTGAGCAGTTCTTC,CATSPFRGTEQFF
TRBV25-1,TRBJ2-2,.,.,TGTGCCAGCGGCAACCGAGGGGTGACCGGGGAGCTGTTTTTT,CASGNRGVTGELFF
TRBV6-5,TRBJ2-1,once,.,TGTGCCAGCAGTCAAGACACCGTAGGGTACAATGAGCAGTTCTTC,CASSQDTVGYNEQFF
TRBV6-5,TRBJ1-1,.,.,TGTGCCAGCACCCCAGGGGTTTTAGGGAACACTGAAGCTTTCTTT,CASTPGVLGNTEAFF
TRBV5-1,TRBJ2-7,.,.,TGCGCCAGCAGCCCGTTCGGGGGGCCCGGTTACGAGCAGTACTTC,CASSPFGGPGYEQYF
TRBV5-1,TRBJ2-3,.,.,TGCGCCAGCAGCACGGGACTCAGCTCAGATACGCAGTATTTT,CASSTGLSSDTQYF
TRBV7-2,TRBJ1-5,few,TRBD1,TGTGCCAGCGGGACAGGGGGCCGAGGGGATCAGCCCCAGCATTTT,CASGTGGRGDQPQHF
TRBV6-6,TRBJ1-5,.,.,TGTGCCAGCAGTTTCCCCCAGGGAAGGAGCAATCAGCCCCAGCATTTT,CASSFPQGRSNQPQHF
TRBV27,TRBJ2-1,.,.,TGTGCCAGCACCGGTCAGGGGACCTACAATGAGCAGTTCTTC,CASTGQGTYNEQFF
TRBV4-3,TRBJ2-1,.,.,TGCGCCAGCAGCCCCGGAAGGACATACAATGAGCAGTTCTTC,CASSPGRTYNEQFF
TRBV7-9,TRBJ2-2,.,.,TGTGCCAGCAGAGGCGGCGGGCAGGGGCCGAACACCGGGGAGCTGTTTTTT,CASRGGGQGPNTGELFF
TRBV19,TRBJ1-5,.,TRBD1,TGTGCCAGTAGTCCCGTCGACAGGGCCCAGCATTTT,CASSPVDRAQHF
TRBV15,TRBJ1-6,few,.,TGTGCCACCAGGCGGGACGGTAATTCACCCCTCCACTTT,CATRRDGNSPLHF
TRBV5-1,TRBJ2-1,.,TRBD2,TGCGCCAGCTCCGGGACTAGCGCCTACAATGAGCAGTTCTTC,CASSGTSAYNEQFF